The T cell receptor beta chain described here comes from a study of blood T cell repertoires in COVID-19. Trimming removed 2 bases at V and 3 bases at J, with 11 bases between. This CDR3 comprises 14 residues. Germline lookup yields CDR1 SGHRS and CDR2 YFSETQ. This table comes from immunoSEQ multiplex PCR, and its TCRdb copy is limited to in-frame clones, with some not included. Here the sample spans about 330,000 clones, approximately 89% being singletons. Ages ranged from about 18 to 89 years, with residence in more than 20 US areas. Source material: PBMCs or T cells enriched from blood (not recorded which). The genes are TRBV5-1 and TRBJ2-5; a weak D match, TRBD1 (6 bases). The sequence came from a woman aged 30 to 39 who had recovered from COVID-19. CDR3 nucleotide sequence: TGCGCCAGCAGCTTTTCACAGGGAAAAGAGACCCAGTACTTC. This encodes CASSFSQGKETQYF.